The clone carrying this T cell receptor (beta chain) came up once. What it recognizes is unknown. These data originate in a study of OX40 agonist ivuxolimab in advanced cancers. Study-level information: A history of anti-PD-1, anti-PD-L1 or anti-CTLA-4 therapy was acceptable, and roughly 40% had some. Whole-study findings and limits: Partial responders dosed at 0.1-3.0 mg/kg displayed clonal expansion ranking among the lowest. Several nonresponders also turned out to have low normalized T-cell clonal expansion.

Germline CDR1 SGHVS, CDR2 FQNEAQ. The CDR3 is 17 amino acids. V gave up 1 base and J gave up 2 bases, with 16 bases separating them. Anyone with autoimmune disease history or systemic immunosuppression was excluded. Sequenced by immunoSEQ multiplex PCR; TCRdb stores in-frame clones only, minus some. The sample yields 75,000 to 100,000 clones, roughly 90% seen once. This chain uses TRBV7-8 with TRBJ2-3; D possibly corresponds to TRBD2 (5 bases). The sample here was CD4+ or CD8+ T cells sorted from blood, taken in a trial of the OX40 agonist ivuxolimab. The clonotype comes from an adult with an advanced solid tumor such as melanoma, head and neck, liver or kidney cancer. CDR3 nucleotides: TGTGCCAGCAGCTTAGAGACCAGGACTTTAACCACAGATACGCAGTATTTT. The encoded protein is CASSLETRTLTTDTQYF.